Listed here is a single T cell receptor (beta chain). This specimen comes from a study of CD8 T cells in Susac syndrome. TCR beta sequences were obtained from blood CD8+ and CD4+ T cells. The multiple sclerosis controls were treatment-naive patients with relapsing-remitting disease that was stable or active. When the RNA was reverse transcribed, random hexamers were used with an input of roughly 0.5 to 1 ug. TCRdb called the immunoSEQ multiplex PCR reads again in MiXCR, with one record for every CDR3 protein. The sample carries about 180,000 distinct CDR3 sequences, about 94% recorded once. The CDR3 sequence is 15 residues long. Trimming took 6 bases from V and 2 from J; bases not matched to a gene: 2. Per germline, CDR1 SNHLY and CDR2 FYNNEI.

Input material: CD4+ T cells from PBMCs. The J gene is TRBJ2-2, the V gene TRBV2; TRBD2 agrees at 11 bases. The source of this sequence is a human donor with multiple sclerosis. The CDR3 sequence: CASRGTSGNTGELFF. The DNA of the CDR3 is TGTGCCAGCAGGGGGACTAGCGGCAACACCGGGGAGCTGTTTTTT.